This T cell receptor (beta chain) was retrieved from a study of cytomegalovirus exposure and HLA in healthy donors. Study-wide results and caveats: Reports indicated that the classifier achieved high specificity and sensitivity in diagnosing cytomegalovirus status.

60 Vbeta and 13 Jbeta primers were used in PCR. Data came from immunoSEQ multiplex PCR; TCRdb stores just in-frame clones and leaves some out. The sample's table shows around 64,000 clones. Turning to this clone: Its antigen is unknown.

The clonotype originates from a female donor in good health and CMV-seropositive. The sequenced material came from PBMCs.

CDR3 sequence reads: CASSPGAISSYEQYF. The CDR3 coding sequence is TGTGCCAGCAGCCCTGGGGCTATAAGCTCCTACGAGCAGTACTTC. V gene TRBV9 combines with J gene TRBJ2-7, with D perhaps matching TRBD1 (5 bases). Germline CDR1 reads SGDLS; CDR2 reads YYNGEE. Trimming removed 4 bases at V and 0 bases at J, with 14 bases between. The CDR3 totals 15 residues.